This TCR beta chain came from a study of Graves' ophthalmopathy and Graves' hyperthyroidism. For repertoire sequencing, the TCR beta CDR3 regions were amplified from RNA transcripts. The first round was an RT-PCR with HTBI primers, and the second round was a multiplex PCR. TCRdb re-analysed the multiplex PCR reads in MiXCR, keeping a single row per CDR3 protein. Found here are some 1.1 million distinct CDR3 sequences, 35% to 40% of them singletons; the top ten hold 8.5% to 14%. The CDR3 is 18 amino acids. Germline assignment: CDR1 LNHDA and CDR2 SQIVND (reference sequence). V gave up 4 bases and J gave up 4 bases, with 25 bases separating them.

The source is an adult man with Graves' hyperthyroidism. The sample taken for sequencing was peripheral blood or thyroid tissue (not recorded which). V is TRBV19 and J is TRBJ2-5, with a tentative D call TRBD2 (5 bases). The CDR3 is CASSRVDWTGVAAETQYF. As DNA, the CDR3 is TGTGCCAGTAGTAGGGTTGATTGGACCGGGGTGGCCGCAGAGACCCAGTACTTC.